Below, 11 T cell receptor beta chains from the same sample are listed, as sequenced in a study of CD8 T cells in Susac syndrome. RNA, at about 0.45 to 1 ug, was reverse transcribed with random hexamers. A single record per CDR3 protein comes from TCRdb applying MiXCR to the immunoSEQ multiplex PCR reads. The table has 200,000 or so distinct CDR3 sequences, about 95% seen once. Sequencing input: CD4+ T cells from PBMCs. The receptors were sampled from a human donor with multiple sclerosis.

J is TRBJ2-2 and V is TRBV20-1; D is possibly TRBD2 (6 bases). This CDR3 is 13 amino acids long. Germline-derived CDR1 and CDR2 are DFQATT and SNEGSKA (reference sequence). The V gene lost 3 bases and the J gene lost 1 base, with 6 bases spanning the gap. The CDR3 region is CSASGRNTGELFF. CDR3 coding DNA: TGCAGTGCTAGCGGGAGGAACACCGGGGAGCTGTTTTTT.

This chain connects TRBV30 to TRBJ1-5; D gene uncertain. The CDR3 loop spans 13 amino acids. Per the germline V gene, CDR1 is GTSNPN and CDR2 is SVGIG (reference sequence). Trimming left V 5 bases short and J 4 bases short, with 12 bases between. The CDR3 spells CAWGPELNQPQHF. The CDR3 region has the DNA TGTGCCTGGGGCCCAGAGCTTAATCAGCCCCAGCATTTT.

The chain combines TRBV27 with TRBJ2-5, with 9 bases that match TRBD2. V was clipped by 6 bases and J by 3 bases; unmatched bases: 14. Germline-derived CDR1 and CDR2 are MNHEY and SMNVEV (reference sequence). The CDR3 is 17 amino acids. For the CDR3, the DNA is TGTGCCAGCAGCCCCTCAGCGGGAGTAGCGGGGGAAGAGACCCAGTACTTC. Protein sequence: CASSPSAGVAGEETQYF.

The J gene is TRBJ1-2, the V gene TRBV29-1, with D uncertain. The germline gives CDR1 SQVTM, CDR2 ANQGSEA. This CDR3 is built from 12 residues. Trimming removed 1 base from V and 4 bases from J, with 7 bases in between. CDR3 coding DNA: TGCAGCGTTGAAGGGCCCAGCTATGGCTACACCTTC. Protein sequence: CSVEGPSYGYTF.

This chain's CDR3 is CASSVEPSRAQYF. CDR3 nucleotide sequence: TGTGCCAGCAGCGTAGAACCCTCAAGGGCCCAGTACTTC. This sequence joins TRBV9 and TRBJ2-5; D unresolved. This CDR3 region has 13 residues. Per germline, CDR1 SGDLS and CDR2 YYNGEE. V lost 0 bases and J lost 9, with 12 bases in between.

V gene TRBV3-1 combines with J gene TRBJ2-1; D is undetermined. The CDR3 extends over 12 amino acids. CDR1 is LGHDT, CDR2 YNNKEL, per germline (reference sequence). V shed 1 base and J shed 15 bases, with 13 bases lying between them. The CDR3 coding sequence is TGTGCCAGCAGCCAAGCACACCAGCAAGGGTTCTTC. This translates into CASSQAHQQGFF.

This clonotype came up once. The CDR3 sequence: CASSSSLRSEQYF. CDR3 nucleotides: TGTGCCAGCAGTTCCAGTCTTCGGTCCGAGCAGTACTTC. V usage is TRBV6-6 and J usage is TRBJ2-7; D is unclear. Germline V CDR1 and CDR2: MNHNY, SVGAGI (reference sequence). Trimming cost V 4 bases and J 6 bases, with 13 bases left between them. The CDR3 is made up of 13 amino acids.

This CDR3 reads CASGLLTGELFF. The DNA for the CDR3 is TGTGCTAGTGGTCTTTTAACCGGGGAGCTGTTTTTT. The chain is built from TRBV12-5 and TRBJ2-2; D ambiguous. The germline V and J ends were trimmed by 5 bases and 5 bases, with 6 bases remaining between them. This CDR3 contains 12 residues. Per germline, CDR1 LGHNT and CDR2 FRNRAP.

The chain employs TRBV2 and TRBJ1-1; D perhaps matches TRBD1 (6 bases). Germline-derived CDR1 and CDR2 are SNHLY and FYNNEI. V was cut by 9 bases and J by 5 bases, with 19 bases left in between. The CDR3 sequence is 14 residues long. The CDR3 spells CASRTPRGHTEAFF. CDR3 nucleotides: TGTGCCAGTAGGACCCCCAGGGGCCATACTGAAGCTTTCTTT.

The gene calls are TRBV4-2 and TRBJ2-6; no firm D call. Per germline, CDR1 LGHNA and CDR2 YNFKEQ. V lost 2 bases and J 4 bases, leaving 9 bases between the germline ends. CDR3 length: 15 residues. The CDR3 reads CASSQSPAGANVLTF. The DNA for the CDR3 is TGTGCCAGCAGCCAAAGTCCCGCCGGGGCCAACGTCCTGACTTTC.

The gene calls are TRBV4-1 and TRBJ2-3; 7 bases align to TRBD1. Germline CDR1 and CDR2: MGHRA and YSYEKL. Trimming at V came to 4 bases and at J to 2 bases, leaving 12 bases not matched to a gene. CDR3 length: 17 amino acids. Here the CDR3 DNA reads TGCGCCAGCAGCCTGTCCGGACCAGGGGGAGACACAGATACGCAGTATTTT. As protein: CASSLSGPGGDTDTQYF.